This T cell receptor (beta chain) was recorded in a study of CD8 T cells in Susac syndrome. The germline V and J ends were trimmed by 4 bases and 2 bases, with 15 bases remaining between them. Germline V gene lookup returns CDR1 KGHDR and CDR2 SFDVKD. The CDR3 covers 16 residues. Reverse transcription used 0.5 to 1 ug RNA and random hexamers. TCRdb ran MiXCR on the immunoSEQ multiplex PCR reads and lists one entry per CDR3 protein. This sample has roughly 89,000 distinct CDR3 sequences, with roughly 96% found just once. This TCR was sampled from a human donor with Susac syndrome. The sequenced sample was CD8+ T cells from PBMCs. The chain joins TRBV24-1 to TRBJ2-3; weak D call: TRBD1 (6 bases). Written as DNA, the CDR3 is TGTGCCACCAGTGACCCGGGACAAGAACTCACAGATACGCAGTATTTT. It yields the protein CATSDPGQELTDTQYF.